Listed below are T cell receptor beta chains from one sample, sequenced in a study of spatial heterogeneity in lung cancer. In TCRdb, the 5' RACE reads were re-called with MiXCR into one record per CDR3 protein. The table shows some 6,000 distinct CDR3 sequences, with 9.1% occurring only once. The sample was lung tumor tissue, taken at surgery. The receptors derive from a female donor with early-stage non-small cell lung cancer. CDR3s include the opening cysteine and the closing phenylalanine or tryptophan. A D gene is named only where the DNA matches it firmly. Part of the rows lack a size; the others show once, few, many or a class for expanded clones.

clone_size | j_call | v_call | d_call | cdr3_aa | cdr3_nt
many | TRBJ1-2 | TRBV20-1 | - | CSAGTGNYGYTF | TGCAGTGCCGGGACGGGGAACTATGGCTACACCTTC
many | TRBJ2-5 | TRBV12-3/TRBV12-4 | - | CASSFPPETQYF | TGTGCCAGCAGTTTCCCTCCCGAGACCCAGTACTTC
medium-sized | TRBJ2-5 | TRBV7-6 | - | CASSLVPQETQYF | TGTGCCAGCAGCTTAGTTCCGCAAGAGACCCAGTACTTC
medium-sized | TRBJ2-1 | TRBV6-5 | - | CASSALEQFF | TGTGCCAGCAGTGCTCTTGAGCAGTTCTTC
many | TRBJ2-4 | TRBV11-2 | - | CASSLRVRDIQYF | TGTGCCAGCAGCTTACGGGTTCGAGACATTCAGTACTTC
- | TRBJ1-5 | TRBV5-1 | TRBD1 | CASSLWGTEGQPQHF | TGCGCCAGCAGCTTGTGGGGGACAGAGGGTCAGCCCCAGCATTTT
few | TRBJ1-2 | TRBV5-6 | - | CASSFPIQGGYTF | TGTGCCAGCAGCTTCCCCATCCAGGGTGGCTACACCTTC
few | TRBJ2-3 | TRBV6-2/TRBV6-3 | TRBD2 | CASIAGLAGVYTDTQYF | TGTGCCAGCATCGCGGGACTAGCGGGCGTGTACACAGATACGCAGTATTTT
large | TRBJ1-1 | TRBV6-2/TRBV6-3 | TRBD1 | CASSSGTGGVPNTEAFF | TGTGCCAGCAGTTCCGGGACAGGAGGGGTCCCGAACACTGAAGCTTTCTTT
- | TRBJ2-3 | TRBV13 | TRBD2 | CASSYLTSGGPSSTDTQYF | TGTGCCAGCAGCTACTTGACTAGCGGGGGTCCCTCTAGCACAGATACGCAGTATTTT
- | TRBJ2-5 | TRBV7-2 | TRBD2 | CASSLMRGAETQYF | TGTGCCAGCAGCTTAATGCGGGGGGCGGAGACCCAGTACTTC
many | TRBJ2-1 | TRBV7-8 | - | CASSPDWGYNEQFF | TGTGCCAGCAGCCCAGATTGGGGCTACAATGAGCAGTTCTTC
- | TRBJ2-5 | TRBV20-1 | - | CSAKDRNMETQYF | TGCAGTGCTAAAGACAGGAATATGGAGACCCAGTACTTC
- | TRBJ2-7 | TRBV28 | - | CASSFGRGVGEQYF | TGTGCCAGCAGTTTCGGGAGAGGGGTTGGAGAGCAGTACTTC
many | TRBJ2-5 | TRBV19 | TRBD2 | CATDTSGGHGTQYF | TGTGCCACCGACACTAGCGGGGGGCACGGGACCCAGTACTTC
medium-sized | TRBJ2-7 | TRBV7-2 | - | CASSSSRVYEQYF | TGTGCCAGCAGCTCCTCACGGGTCTACGAGCAGTACTTC
- | TRBJ2-5 | TRBV18 | TRBD1 | CASSPQTGFTQETQYF | TGTGCCAGCTCACCCCAGACAGGGTTTACCCAAGAGACCCAGTACTTC
- | TRBJ2-7 | TRBV30 | TRBD1 | CAWNPTGTLFYEQYF | TGTGCCTGGAACCCGACAGGGACCCTCTTCTACGAGCAGTACTTC
medium-sized | TRBJ1-1 | TRBV18 | - | CASSPRTSNTEAFF | TGTGCCAGCTCACCCCGAACAAGTAACACTGAAGCTTTCTTT
many | TRBJ2-3 | TRBV18 | TRBD2 | CASSPTSGGAGSTDTQYF | TGTGCCAGCTCACCAACTAGCGGGGGGGCCGGGAGCACAGATACGCAGTATTTT
few | TRBJ2-7 | TRBV7-9 | - | CASSWTGEQYF | TGTGCCAGCAGCTGGACGGGCGAGCAGTACTTC
few | TRBJ2-2 | TRBV7-7 | - | CASSSTTGNTGELFF | TGTGCCAGCAGCTCCACGACAGGGAACACCGGGGAGCTGTTTTTT
many | TRBJ2-1 | TRBV20-1 | TRBD1 | CSARFIRDRGHHEQFF | TGCAGTGCTAGATTCATCCGGGACAGGGGGCACCATGAGCAGTTCTTC
once | TRBJ1-2 | TRBV30 | - | CAWSRDTGRGYTF | TGTGCCTGGAGCCGGGACACCGGCCGGGGCTACACCTTC
- | TRBJ1-5 | TRBV13 | - | CASLYPKVGRNQPQHF | TGTGCCAGCCTCTACCCGAAAGTCGGCAGGAATCAGCCCCAGCATTTT
- | TRBJ2-3 | TRBV4-3 | TRBD1 | CASSRRQGADTQYF | TGCGCCAGCAGCCGCCGACAGGGGGCTGATACGCAGTATTTT
medium-sized | TRBJ1-1 | TRBV20-1 | - | CSALGTRADIGTEAFF | TGCAGTGCGTTGGGGACGAGGGCAGACATCGGGACTGAAGCTTTCTTT
many | TRBJ1-3 | TRBV18 | - | CASSPPQGSGNTIYF | TGTGCCAGCTCACCACCCCAGGGTTCTGGAAACACCATATATTTT
- | TRBJ2-7 | TRBV7-2 | - | CASSSMLVYEQYF | TGTGCCAGCAGCTCCATGTTGGTCTACGAGCAGTACTTC
medium-sized | TRBJ1-2 | TRBV5-6 | - | CASSLWSGSGYTF | TGTGCCAGCAGCTTGTGGTCAGGGTCTGGCTACACCTTC
many | TRBJ2-7 | TRBV20-1 | - | CSAAMLAAGSYEQYF | TGCAGTGCTGCTATGTTAGCGGCGGGCTCCTACGAGCAGTACTTC
many | TRBJ2-3 | TRBV9 | - | CASRSETRLTDTQYF | TGTGCCAGCAGAAGCGAAACTCGACTCACAGATACGCAGTATTTT
many | TRBJ1-2 | TRBV6-5 | - | CASSSPGGQGGGYTF | TGTGCCAGCAGTTCCCCCGGGGGGCAGGGAGGGGGCTACACCTTC
many | TRBJ1-3 | TRBV7-8 | - | CASSLASGGGNTIYF | TGTGCCAGCAGCTTAGCTTCCGGAGGGGGAAACACCATATATTTT
medium-sized | TRBJ2-5 | TRBV15 | TRBD1 | CATSRVPDRGLETQYF | TGTGCCACCAGCAGAGTTCCGGACAGGGGGCTTGAGACCCAGTACTTC
many | TRBJ1-2 | TRBV5-1 | - | CASSLEPGRGSGYTF | TGCGCCAGCAGCTTGGAACCTGGCCGGGGAAGTGGCTACACCTTC
few | TRBJ1-2 | TRBV7-9 | - | CASSFSGTASGYTF | TGTGCCAGCAGCTTTTCCGGAACTGCTAGTGGCTACACCTTC
few | TRBJ1-3 | TRBV20-1 | TRBD1 | CSARPPGQVFPYSGNTIYF | TGCAGTGCTAGACCTCCGGGACAGGTCTTCCCCTACTCTGGAAACACCATATATTTT
medium-sized | TRBJ2-1 | TRBV7-2 | - | CASSLALGEYNEQFF | TGTGCCAGCAGCTTAGCGCTCGGGGAATACAATGAGCAGTTCTTC
many | TRBJ2-7 | TRBV29-1 | - | CSGTTGLSYEQYF | TGCAGCGGGACAACAGGGCTCTCCTACGAGCAGTACTTC
many | TRBJ1-3 | TRBV20-1 | - | CSARDPGHLGNTIYF | TGCAGTGCTAGAGATCCAGGTCATTTAGGAAACACCATATATTTT
many | TRBJ1-2 | TRBV28 | - | CASSLNPNYGYTF | TGTGCCAGCAGTTTGAACCCGAATTATGGCTACACCTTC
- | TRBJ2-1 | TRBV7-9 | TRBD2 | CASSLGTSGGWNEQFF | TGTGCCAGCAGCTTAGGGACTAGCGGGGGGTGGAATGAGCAGTTCTTC
many | TRBJ1-5 | TRBV3-1 | - | CASRQGDQPQHF | TGTGCCAGCAGACAGGGTGATCAGCCCCAGCATTTT
- | TRBJ2-3 | TRBV12-3/TRBV12-4 | - | CASSPERGTGTSKEPTDTQYF | TGTGCCAGCAGTCCAGAACGGGGGACAGGGACTAGTAAGGAGCCCACAGATACGCAGTATTTT
many | TRBJ1-6 | TRBV28 | - | CASSLWGRVNSPLHF | TGTGCCAGCAGTTTATGGGGCAGGGTTAATTCACCCCTCCACTTT
many | TRBJ1-2 | TRBV29-1 | - | CSVEGGELGDF | TGCAGCGTTGAAGGAGGGGAGTTGGGGGATTTC
- | TRBJ2-5 | TRBV12-3/TRBV12-4 | TRBD2 | CASSLTAGGTQETQYF | TGTGCCAGCAGTTTAACGGCGGGGGGAACCCAAGAGACCCAGTACTTC
many | TRBJ1-1 | TRBV7-9 | - | CASSLARILVQTMNTEAFF | TGTGCCAGCAGCTTAGCCCGGATCCTCGTACAGACCATGAACACTGAAGCTTTCTTT
few | TRBJ1-1 | TRBV7-9 | - | CASSLDANTEAFF | TGTGCCAGCAGCTTAGATGCAAACACTGAAGCTTTCTTT
- | TRBJ2-5 | TRBV7-3 | - | CASSLTGGRETQYF | TGTGCCAGCAGCTTAACCGGGGGCAGAGAGACCCAGTACTTC
few | TRBJ1-2 | TRBV4-1 | TRBD1 | CASSQGQGYGYTF | TGCGCCAGCAGCCAAGGACAGGGCTATGGCTACACCTTC
few | TRBJ2-7 | TRBV10-3 | TRBD2 | CAIRSSGGTYEQYF | TGTGCCATCAGGTCTAGCGGGGGAACCTACGAGCAGTACTTC
many | TRBJ1-1 | TRBV7-2 | - | CASSFYTEAFF | TGTGCCAGCAGCTTCTATACTGAAGCTTTCTTT
medium-sized | TRBJ2-6 | TRBV28 | TRBD1 | CASSLSGTGGFSGANVLTF | TGTGCCAGCAGTTTGTCGGGGACAGGGGGCTTCTCTGGGGCCAACGTCCTGACTTTC
few | TRBJ2-7 | TRBV20-1 | - | CSAPLGGVDEQYF | TGCAGTGCGCCACTCGGAGGAGTCGACGAGCAGTACTTC
many | TRBJ1-5 | TRBV29-1 | - | CSVAERVGQPQHF | TGCAGCGTTGCGGAAAGGGTAGGACAGCCCCAGCATTTT
many | TRBJ1-6 | TRBV28 | - | CASSPYPTGIPEPLHF | TGTGCCAGCAGTCCCTACCCGACAGGAATTCCTGAACCCCTCCACTTT
medium-sized | TRBJ2-2 | TRBV6-5 | - | CASSYYRAGELFF | TGTGCCAGCAGTTATTACAGGGCCGGGGAGCTGTTTTTT
- | TRBJ1-4 | TRBV11-1 | TRBD1 | CASSLVGTGNEKLFF | TGTGCCAGCAGCTTAGTAGGGACAGGGAATGAAAAACTGTTTTTT